This TCR beta chain emerged from a study of cytomegalovirus exposure and HLA in healthy donors. Broader study findings: In a later analysis, TCR beta V- and J-gene trimming was associated with a missense DCLRE1C variant.

Vbeta (60) and Jbeta (13) primers were used in the PCR. Using immunoSEQ multiplex PCR, the repertoire was profiled, and TCRdb retains in-frame clones only, with some absent. The sample contains roughly 160,000 clones, roughly 80% of which appear only once. The CDR3 runs 14 residues. V was clipped by 4 bases and J by 1 base, with 9 bases between them. Germline CDR1 and CDR2: MNHNS and SASEGT. Details on this clone: Antigen specificity is unknown.

The source is a male donor in good health and CMV-seronegative. Sequenced: PBMCs. This rearrangement joins TRBV6-1 to TRBJ2-3, with TRBD2 as a possible D gene (5 bases). This CDR3 reads CASSAGLGTDTQYF. The DNA for the CDR3 is TGTGCCAGCAGTGCTGGACTCGGCACAGATACGCAGTATTTT.